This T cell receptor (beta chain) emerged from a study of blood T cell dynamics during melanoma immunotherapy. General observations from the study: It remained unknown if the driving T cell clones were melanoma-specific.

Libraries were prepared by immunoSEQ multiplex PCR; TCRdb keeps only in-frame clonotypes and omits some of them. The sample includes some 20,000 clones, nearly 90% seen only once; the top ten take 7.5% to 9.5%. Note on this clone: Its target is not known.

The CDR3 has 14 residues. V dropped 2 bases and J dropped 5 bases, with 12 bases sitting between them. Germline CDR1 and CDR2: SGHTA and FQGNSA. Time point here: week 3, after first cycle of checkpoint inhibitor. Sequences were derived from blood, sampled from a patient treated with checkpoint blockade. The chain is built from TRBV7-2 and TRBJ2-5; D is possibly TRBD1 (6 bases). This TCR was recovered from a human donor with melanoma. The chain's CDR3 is CASSLPTRGETQYF. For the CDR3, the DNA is TGTGCCAGCAGCTTACCTACTAGGGGGGAGACCCAGTACTTC.